This TCR beta chain was sequenced for a study of T cell repertoires in aging, cancer and after chemotherapy (dated by TCRdb to the late 2010s). For context, the study as a whole: Six donor age groups were covered, ranging from 30 or younger up to 70 or older, and each group contained at least three individuals. In the hematological group, paired pre- and post-chemotherapy samples were obtained from chronic lymphocytic leukemia patients treated with fludarabine- or bendamustine-based regimens. Roughly 8.8 million TCR reads were contained in the full dataset. Peripheral blood TCR beta repertoires from healthy donors and cancer patients were profiled to examine immunoaging and T cell reconstitution after chemotherapy. A cohort of 220 or so cancer patients (approximately 91 with hematological and 124 with solid cancers) was assembled, and around 100 healthy donors were included as a reference group. Summary of the overall study and its limitations: Compared with age-matched healthy donors, untreated patients with hematological or solid cancers had significantly lower TCR diversity and higher clonality in blood. It was noted by the authors that conclusions about immunological memory after chemotherapy cannot be drawn from the repertoire data. In healthy donors, the drop in TCR diversity with age came mainly from a loss of richness, whereas in cancer patients a loss of evenness also played a part. Lymphoid organ infiltration was present in the hematological cancer patients, and this infiltration may itself impair thymic emigration or the expansion of peripheral T cells. In both cancer cohorts, median generation probability rose over the chemotherapy interval, which suggests that the repertoire was reconstituted through rebound thymic output.

The CDR3 sequence holds 15 residues, the cysteine and phenylalanine included. This entry keeps only the CDR3 DNA: 45 bases, framed from base 1. V is clipped by 7 bases and J by 4 bases, and the sequence between their germline boundaries is 17 bases long. CDR1 is given as MNHEY and CDR2 as SVGAGI, both from the germline V gene. Rearranged TRB sequences spanning V, D and J segments were amplified by multiplex touch-down PCR using a mixed TRB-A/B primer pool. Illumina adapters and sample indices were added to the amplicons in two consecutive PCR reactions performed with Phusion HS II polymerase. The amplicons were purified from gel with the NucleoSpin Gel and PCR Clean-up kit and then assessed with Qubit and an Agilent 2100 Bioanalyzer. Sequencing of the libraries was done on an Illumina MiSeq with paired-end, single-indexed 600-cycle runs. The authors' pipeline ran thus. MiXCR versions 2.12 and 3.0.5 were used to process TRB sequences. Each unique CDR3 nucleotide sequence was treated as one clone, and only productive sequences with two or more reads were kept. The repertoire metrics were Shannon diversity, evenness, clonality (defined as one minus evenness), and alpha-parameterized diversity profiles covering alpha 0 to 5. The IGoR algorithm was used to compute generation probabilities of clones in paired pre- and post-chemotherapy samples. TCRdb reanalyzed the raw reads on its own, using fastp at Q25 for trimming and MiXCR for clone calling, and kept in-frame beta chains. Rows merge per CDR3 protein into single entries with the most common DNA and genes. V and J calls and clone size were set by TCRdb, not the authors. Counted in this sample were under 7,500 distinct CDR3 sequences; around 30% of them appeared once. Almost 8% of the sample belongs to the ten largest clones.

This clonotype is regarded as medium-sized (0.01 to 0.1%). Its antigen target is currently unknown. The record has no base qualities; no much larger clone is one base away. TCR beta rearrangements were amplified from genomic DNA isolated from peripheral blood, not from sorted cells or RNA. This chain joins TRBV6-5 to TRBJ2-1; a weak D assignment points to TRBD1 (5 bases agree). The receptor was isolated from a human donor with a blood cancer. The sample was blood. The CDR3 protein sequence reads: CASTLSPTAYNEQFF. The nucleotides are TGTGCCAGCACCCTCTCCCCGACAGCATACAATGAGCAGTTCTTC.